This TCR beta chain stems from a study of regulatory T cells in long-lasting Graves disease (dated by TCRdb to the early 2020s). Study-wide context: Patients with newly diagnosed Graves' disease had been on antithyroid drugs for under 3 months. TCR sequencing covered 13 persistent and around 20 newly diagnosed Graves' disease patients, some 33 samples in total. Peripheral blood TCR sequencing and RNA sequencing compared persistent Graves' disease patients with newly diagnosed Graves' disease patients. The study was registered as a clinical trial and conducted in China.

Study-wide findings and limitations: A larger number of public clonotypes was shared among persistent patients (around 2,700) than among newly diagnosed patients (approximately 1,000). Only peripheral blood was studied, because thyroid tissue, the primary lesion, was inaccessible. Lower TCR Shannon entropy and fewer highly expanded clones were observed in persistent Graves' disease patients than in newly diagnosed patients, which suggested clonal expansion. Sequencing and analysis were limited to the TCR beta chain. The authors noted that the small sample size was a limitation that may lower accuracy.

The time point label of this sample denotes: newly diagnosed GD, antithyroid drugs for less than 3 months. For both TCR sequencing and RNA sequencing, RNA was extracted from PBMCs in TRIzol. Graves' disease was diagnosed according to American Thyroid Association guidelines. The patients came from an endocrinology department in Xi'an, China. Each patient gave approximately 10 milliliters of peripheral blood, collected in an EDTA anticoagulant tube. PBMCs were isolated by Ficoll Paque Plus density gradient separation without further T cell sorting. An Agilent 2100 Bioanalyzer and agarose gel were used to assess RNA quality, and a NanoDrop 2000 was used to measure RNA concentration. This clonotype was detected many times. Its antigen remains undetermined. No per-base quality is available; no much larger clone lies one base away. The library came from multiplex PCR. Data came from an Illumina HiSeq 4000. iRepertoire HTBI primers and Arm-PCR amplification of CDR3 regions were used to construct TCR beta libraries. PCR products were gel purified before sequencing. The original methods were these. Across samples, 60 to 70 TRBV and roughly 15 TRBJ segments were identified and used for gene usage analysis of CDR3 amino acid clonotypes. COPE and FqMerger were used to merge the filtered high-quality paired reads into contigs. BLAST was used to align contigs to IMGT TRBV, TRBD and TRBJ reference genes, with CDR3 defined following IMGT. Clonotypes above 0.1% frequency were classified as highly expanded clones. Shannon entropy served as the measure of repertoire diversity, while the Gini coefficient captured V-J evenness. A clonotype found in more than one individual was treated as public. TCRdb trimmed the raw reads at Q25, called clones with MiXCR and kept productive beta chains. Every CDR3 protein is listed once, alongside the most common genes and DNA of its rows. The V and J calls were determined by TCRdb, not by the authors. In this sample the table shows around 250,000 distinct CDR3 sequences, over 20% of which occur a single time. Approximately 15% of the sample is held by the ten biggest clonotypes.

The receptor was derived from a female donor with Graves disease. The starting material was peripheral blood mononuclear cells (PBMCs), obtained at new diagnosis, from a patient treated with antithyroid drugs.

The nucleotides read TGTGCCAGCAGCGGCGAACCCAGTTACGGCACAGATACGCAGTATTTT. Its protein is CASSGEPSYGTDTQYF. The chain was built from TRBV9 and TRBJ2-3; the D gene assignment is ambiguous. Including cysteine and phenylalanine, the CDR3 has 16 amino acids. The CDR3 DNA has 48 bases and is translated from base 1. CDR1 is given as SGDLS and CDR2 as YYNGEE, both from the germline V gene. V and J lose 3 bases and 1 base, and a span of 15 bases separates them.